This paragraph covers one T cell receptor (beta chain) sequence. Here immunoSEQ multiplex PCR was the method, and the copy in TCRdb shows in-frame clones only, minus some. This sample has some 200,000 clones, with 70% to 75% found just once. The record originates from a study of cytotoxic CD8 clonotypes in ibrutinib-treated CLL. Across the whole study: Once patients had received a median 12 months of treatment, range 6 to 36, response samples were obtained.

Germline CDR1 and CDR2: WNHNN and SYGVQD (reference sequence). This CDR3 is built from 14 residues. The V gene end was trimmed by 0 bases and the J gene end by 5 bases; junction bases not matched to a gene: 3. This chain links TRBV10-1 with TRBJ2-7; 8 nucleotides agree with TRBD1. The sequence was obtained from a human donor with chronic lymphocytic leukemia. The input for sequencing was PBMCs, taken after 12 months of ibrutinib treatment. CDR3 bases: TGCGCCAGCAGTGAGTCTTACAGGGGGAACGAGCAGTACTTC. Translation: CASSESYRGNEQYF.